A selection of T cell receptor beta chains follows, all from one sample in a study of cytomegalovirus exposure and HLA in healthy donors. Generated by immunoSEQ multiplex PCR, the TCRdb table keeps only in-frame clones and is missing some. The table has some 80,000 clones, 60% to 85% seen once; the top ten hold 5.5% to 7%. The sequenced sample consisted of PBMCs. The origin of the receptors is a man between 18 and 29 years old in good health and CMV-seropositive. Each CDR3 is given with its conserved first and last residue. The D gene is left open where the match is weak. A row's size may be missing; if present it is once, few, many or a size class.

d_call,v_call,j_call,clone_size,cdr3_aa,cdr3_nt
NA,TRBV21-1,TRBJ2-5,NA,CVEKEGVQETQYF,TGTGTCGAGAAAGAGGGGGTCCAAGAGACCCAGTACTTC
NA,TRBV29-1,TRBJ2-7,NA,CSVGQSHEQYF,TGCAGCGTTGGGCAGTCCCACGAGCAGTACTTC
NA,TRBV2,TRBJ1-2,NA,CASSENTAYGYTF,TGTGCCAGCAGTGAGAACACAGCCTATGGCTACACCTTC
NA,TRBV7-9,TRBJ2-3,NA,CASTEPPSTDTQYF,TGTGCCAGCACCGAGCCCCCGAGCACAGATACGCAGTATTTT
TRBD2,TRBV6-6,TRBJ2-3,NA,CASTERLAVTDTQYF,TGTGCCAGCACCGAAAGGCTAGCGGTCACAGATACGCAGTATTTT
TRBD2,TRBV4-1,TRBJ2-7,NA,CASSQGGRRGLAGTSYEQYF,TGCGCCAGCAGCCAAGGCGGCCGAAGGGGGCTAGCGGGAACTTCCTACGAGCAGTACTTC
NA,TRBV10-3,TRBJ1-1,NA,CAISANRRTEAFF,TGTGCCATCAGTGCAAACAGGCGCACTGAAGCTTTCTTT
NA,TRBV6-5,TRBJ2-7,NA,CASSPQGHEQYF,TGTGCCAGCAGTCCGCAGGGCCACGAGCAGTACTTC
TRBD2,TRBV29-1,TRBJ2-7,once,CSALAGDSYEQYF,TGCAGCGCCTTAGCGGGGGATTCCTACGAGCAGTACTTC
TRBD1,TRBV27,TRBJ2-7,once,CASRPGTANYEQYF,TGTGCCAGCAGACCCGGGACAGCCAATTACGAGCAGTACTTC
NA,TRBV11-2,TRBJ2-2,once,CASPYILNTGELFF,TGTGCCAGCCCCTATATACTGAACACCGGGGAGCTGTTTTTT
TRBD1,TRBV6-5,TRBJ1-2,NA,CASSIKGQGKGYTF,TGTGCCAGCAGCATTAAGGGACAGGGGAAAGGCTACACCTTC
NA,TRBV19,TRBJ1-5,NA,CASSIPGGHQPQHF,TGTGCCAGTAGTATACCCGGGGGGCATCAGCCCCAGCATTTT
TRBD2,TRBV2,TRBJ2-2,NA,CASSALLLAGNSFF,TGTGCCAGCAGTGCGCTTCTTTTAGCGGGAAACTCGTTTTTT
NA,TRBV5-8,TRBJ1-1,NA,CASGLGMNTEAFF,TGTGCCAGCGGACTGGGGATGAACACTGAAGCTTTCTTT
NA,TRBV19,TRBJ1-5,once,CASARVQHEQPQHF,TGTGCCAGTGCGAGGGTACAGCATGAGCAGCCCCAGCATTTT
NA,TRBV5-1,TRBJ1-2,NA,CASSSDGTYGYTF,TGCGCCAGCAGCTCGGACGGGACATATGGCTACACCTTC